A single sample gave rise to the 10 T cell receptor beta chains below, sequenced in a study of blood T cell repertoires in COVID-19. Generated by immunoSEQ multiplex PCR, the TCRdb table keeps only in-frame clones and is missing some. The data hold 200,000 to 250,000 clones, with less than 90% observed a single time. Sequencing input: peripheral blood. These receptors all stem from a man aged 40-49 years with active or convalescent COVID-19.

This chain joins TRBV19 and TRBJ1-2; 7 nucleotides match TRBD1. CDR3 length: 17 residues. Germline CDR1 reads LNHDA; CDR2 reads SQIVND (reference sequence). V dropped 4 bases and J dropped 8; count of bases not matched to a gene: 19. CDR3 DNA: TGTGCCAGTAGTAGAAGCTCCGGGACAGTAATTCGTTCGGGCTACACCTTC. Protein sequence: CASSRSSGTVIRSGYTF.

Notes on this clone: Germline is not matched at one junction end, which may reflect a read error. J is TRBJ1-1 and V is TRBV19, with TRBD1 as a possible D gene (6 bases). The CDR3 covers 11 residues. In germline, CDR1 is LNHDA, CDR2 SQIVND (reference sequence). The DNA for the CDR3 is TGTGCCAGTAGTGGGGGACAAATCGCAATCTTT. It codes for CASSGGQIAIF.

In DNA form, the CDR3 reads TGCGCCAGCAGCTTGGGCTTCGGGACAGGGAACACTGAAGCTTTCTTT. Translating it yields CASSLGFGTGNTEAFF. The chain carries TRBV5-1 and TRBJ1-1, with 8 nucleotides matching TRBD1. The trim removed 0 bases at V and 1 base at J, leaving 5 bases unmatched. The length of the CDR3 is 16 residues. Germline-derived CDR1 and CDR2 are SGHRS and YFSETQ.

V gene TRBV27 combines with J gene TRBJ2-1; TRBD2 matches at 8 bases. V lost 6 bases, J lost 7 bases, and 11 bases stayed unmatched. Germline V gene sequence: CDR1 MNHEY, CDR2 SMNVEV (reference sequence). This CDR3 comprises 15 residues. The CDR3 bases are TGTGCCAGCAGACCACTAGCGGACCCTGGGAATGAGCAGTTCTTC. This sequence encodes CASRPLADPGNEQFF.

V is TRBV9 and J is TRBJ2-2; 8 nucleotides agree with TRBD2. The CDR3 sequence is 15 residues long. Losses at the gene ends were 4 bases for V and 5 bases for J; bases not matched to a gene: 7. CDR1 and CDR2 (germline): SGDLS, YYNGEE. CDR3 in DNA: TGTGCCAGCAGCCCCCGGGGGGGGTGGACCGGGGAGCTGTTTTTT. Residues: CASSPRGGWTGELFF.

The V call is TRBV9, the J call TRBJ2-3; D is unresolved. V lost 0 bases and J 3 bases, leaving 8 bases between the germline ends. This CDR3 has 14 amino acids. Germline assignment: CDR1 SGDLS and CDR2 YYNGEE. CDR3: CASSVAAWTDTQYF. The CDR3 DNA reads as TGTGCCAGCAGCGTAGCAGCGTGGACAGATACGCAGTATTTT.

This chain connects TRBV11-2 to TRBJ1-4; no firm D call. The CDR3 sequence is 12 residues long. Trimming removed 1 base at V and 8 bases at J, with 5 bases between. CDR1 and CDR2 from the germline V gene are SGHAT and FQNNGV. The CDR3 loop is CASSLVAEKLFF. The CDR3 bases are TGTGCCAGCAGCTTAGTAGCAGAAAAACTGTTTTTT.

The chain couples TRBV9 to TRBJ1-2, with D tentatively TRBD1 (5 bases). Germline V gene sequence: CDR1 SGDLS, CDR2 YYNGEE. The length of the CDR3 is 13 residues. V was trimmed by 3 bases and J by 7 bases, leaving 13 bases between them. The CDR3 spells CASSGLVGAGYTF. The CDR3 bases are TGTGCCAGCAGCGGTTTAGTAGGGGCTGGCTACACCTTC. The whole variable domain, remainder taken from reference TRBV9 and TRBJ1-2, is DSGVTQTPKHLITATGQRVTLRCSPRSGDLSVYWYQQSLDQGLQFLIQYYNGEERAKGNILERFSAQQFPDLHSELNLSSLELGDSALYFCASSGLVGAGYTFGSGTRLTVV.

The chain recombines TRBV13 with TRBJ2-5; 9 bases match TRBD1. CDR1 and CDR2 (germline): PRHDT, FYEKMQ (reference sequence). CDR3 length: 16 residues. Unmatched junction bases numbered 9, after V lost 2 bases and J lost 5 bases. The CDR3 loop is CASSLFPGQGDETQYF. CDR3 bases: TGTGCCAGCAGCTTATTCCCGGGACAGGGAGATGAGACCCAGTACTTC.

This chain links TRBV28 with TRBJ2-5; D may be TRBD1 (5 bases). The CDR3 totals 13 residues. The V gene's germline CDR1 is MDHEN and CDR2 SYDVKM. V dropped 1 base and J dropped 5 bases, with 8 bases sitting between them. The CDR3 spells CASSLFRAETQYF. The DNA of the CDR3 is TGTGCCAGCAGTTTATTCAGGGCCGAGACCCAGTACTTC.